Each of the 18 T cell receptor beta chains below was sequenced from the same sample in a study of cytotoxic CD8 clonotypes in ibrutinib-treated CLL. TCRdb keeps only in-frame clones here, not all; method: immunoSEQ multiplex PCR. The sample has some 140,000 clones, 91% seen once. The sequences come from PBMCs, collected after 12 months of ibrutinib treatment. These receptors were taken from a human donor with chronic lymphocytic leukemia.

This clone has just one count. The V gene is TRBV5-8, the J gene TRBJ1-1; the D is unclear. The CDR3 sequence is 12 residues long. V lost 0 bases to trimming and J lost 4 bases, with 4 bases between them. The germline CDR1 and CDR2 sequences are SGHTS and YDEGEE. As DNA, the CDR3 is TGTGCCAGCAGCTTGGAGGTCACTGAAGCTTTCTTT. Its protein product is CASSLEVTEAFF.

J is TRBJ1-3 and V is TRBV19, with D possibly TRBD1 on 5 matching bases. CDR1 and CDR2 (germline): LNHDA, SQIVND (reference sequence). The V end lost 10 bases, the J end lost 2 bases, and 15 bases lay between the germline ends. The CDR3 extends over 14 amino acids. DNA for the CDR3: TGTGCCACCGGACATTCGGATACTGGAAACACCATATATTTT. Translating it yields CATGHSDTGNTIYF.

The chain uses TRBV19 and TRBJ2-7; 7 bases are shared with TRBD1. The CDR3 runs to 18 residues. With 4 bases clipped from V and 0 bases from J, the junction kept 15 bases outside the gene matches. Germline loops: CDR1 LNHDA, CDR2 SQIVND (reference sequence). Here the CDR3 DNA reads TGTGCCAGTAGTACCGCTCCCCCGGGACAGAGGAGCTCCTACGAGCAGTACTTC. Translation: CASSTAPPGQRSSYEQYF.

The rearrangement links TRBV19 to TRBJ2-3, with 7 bases identical to TRBD1. The germline CDR1 and CDR2 sequences are LNHDA and SQIVND (reference sequence). The CDR3 covers 16 residues. Trimming cost V 7 bases and J 1 base; bases outside gene matches: 11. The chain's CDR3 is CASNVDWTGGTDTQYF. The CDR3 DNA is TGTGCCAGTAACGTCGATTGGACAGGAGGCACAGATACGCAGTATTTT.

The V call is TRBV18, the J call TRBJ2-7; D is possibly TRBD2 (5 bases). Trimming pared 3 bases from V and 3 bases from J, leaving 15 bases between. The CDR3 contains 15 residues. CDR1 KGHSH and CDR2 LQKENI come from the germline V gene. The DNA for the CDR3 is TGTGCCAGCTCACCTTACCGGGAACCTGACTACGAGCAGTACTTC. Amino acids: CASSPYREPDYEQYF.

In its sample, this clone was seen once. V gene TRBV5-4 combines with J gene TRBJ2-3; TRBD1 or TRBD2 may be the D gene (5 bases each). CDR1 and CDR2 (germline): SGHNT, YYREEE (reference sequence). V was pared by 4 bases and J by 0 bases, with 9 bases between. The CDR3 extends over 14 amino acids. CDR3 in DNA: TGTGCCAGCAGCGTGAGGGACAGCACAGATACGCAGTATTTT. Translation: CASSVRDSTDTQYF.

CDR3 nucleotide sequence: TGTGCCAGCAGCTTATCGCGGGGCACCGGGGAGCTGTTTTTT. Amino acids: CASSLSRGTGELFF. J is TRBJ2-2 and V is TRBV7-9; D perhaps matches TRBD2 (6 bases). Looked up from germline, CDR1 is SEHNR and CDR2 is FQNEAQ (reference sequence). This CDR3 region has 14 residues. The germline V and J ends were trimmed by 2 bases and 4 bases, with 8 bases remaining between them.

The rearrangement uses TRBV27 and TRBJ1-5; TRBD1 is a possible D gene (6 bases). V lost 3 bases to trimming and J lost 6 bases, with 12 bases between them. Germline CDR1 MNHEY, CDR2 SMNVEV (reference sequence). The CDR3 is 14 amino acids. For the CDR3, the DNA is TGTGCCAGCAGTTTTGGGGGCGCCGGTCAGCCCCAGCATTTT. Translating it yields CASSFGGAGQPQHF.

V and J are TRBV5-6 and TRBJ2-1; D is uncertain. Trimming took 2 bases from V and 10 from J, leaving 10 bases between them. Germline V CDR1 and CDR2: SGHDT, YYEEEE. The length of the CDR3 is 12 residues. CDR3 sequence reads: CASSFSSAEQFF. CDR3 nucleotide sequence: TGTGCCAGCAGCTTCTCAAGCGCCGAGCAGTTCTTC.

This chain links TRBV28 with TRBJ2-7; TRBD1 agrees at 11 bases. From germline, CDR1 is MDHEN and CDR2 SYDVKM. This CDR3 region has 16 residues. The junction had 13 bases not matched to a gene; V was cut back by 5 bases and J by 7 bases. The chain's CDR3 is CASSRPLGTGGREQYF. The CDR3 DNA sequence: TGTGCCAGCAGTCGACCGTTGGGGACAGGGGGTCGGGAGCAGTACTTC.

The chain joins TRBV18 to TRBJ2-6, with TRBD1 matching 11 bases. The V and J ends lost 5 bases and 1 base, in that order; junction bases with no gene match: 1. Germline V lookup: CDR1 KGHSH, CDR2 LQKENI. The CDR3 covers 16 residues. The CDR3 loop reads CASSGQGASGANVLTF. Written as DNA, the CDR3 is TGTGCCAGCTCAGGACAGGGGGCTTCTGGGGCCAACGTCCTGACTTTC.

V and J are TRBV7-3 and TRBJ1-1; D unclear. V dropped 5 bases and J dropped 1 base, with 8 bases sitting between them. Germline CDR1 and CDR2: SGHTA and FQGTGA. The CDR3 is made up of 13 amino acids. The CDR3 DNA sequence: TGTGCCAGCAGCCTCACAACGAACACTGAAGCTTTCTTT. Its protein product is CASSLTTNTEAFF.

V and J are TRBV4-1 and TRBJ2-2; 7 bases map to TRBD1. This CDR3 is 16 amino acids long. The germline gives CDR1 MGHRA, CDR2 YSYEKL. V lost 4 bases to trimming and J lost 1 base; unmatched junction nucleotides: 6. The DNA for the CDR3 is TGCGCCAGCAGCCCGTCCGGGACAGAGAACACCGGGGAGCTGTTTTTT. Amino acid sequence: CASSPSGTENTGELFF.

The CDR3 here is CAISEFAGGDYEQYF. The DNA of the CDR3 is TGTGCCATCAGTGAGTTTGCGGGAGGTGATTACGAGCAGTACTTC. The chain recombines TRBV10-3 with TRBJ2-7; TRBD2 matches 8 bases. The CDR3 loop spans 15 amino acids. Germline CDR1 is ENHRY and CDR2 is SYGVKD. V gave up 1 base and J gave up 4 bases; unmatched junction bases: 6.

V is TRBV6-6 and J is TRBJ2-1; D could derive from TRBD1 or TRBD2 (5 bases each). Germline CDR1 MNHNY, CDR2 SVGAGI (reference sequence). The CDR3 has 15 residues. V was trimmed by 8 bases and J by 0 bases, leaving 14 bases between them. CDR3 nucleotide sequence: TGTGCCAGCTCCCGGGACCCAAGCTCCTACAATGAGCAGTTCTTC. It specifies CASSRDPSSYNEQFF.

This clone was seen a single time. The chain joins TRBV6-6 to TRBJ2-3, with D unclear. The V end was cut by 2 bases, the J end by 5 bases, with 5 bases between. Germline CDR1 and CDR2: MNHNY and SVGAGI (reference sequence). The CDR3 contains 12 residues. In nucleotides, the CDR3 is TGTGCCAGCAGTTACGGGCTAGATACGCAGTATTTT. Residues: CASSYGLDTQYF.

The chain uses TRBV28 and TRBJ2-7; 9 bases line up with TRBD1. Losses at the gene ends were 4 bases for V and 2 bases for J; bases not matched to a gene: 15. Germline-derived CDR1 and CDR2 are MDHEN and SYDVKM. CDR3 size: 18 residues. The DNA of the CDR3 is TGTGCCAGCAGTTCCAAATTTTTGGGACAGGGTGACCCCTACGAGCAGTACTTC. This codes for CASSSKFLGQGDPYEQYF.

This clone has just one count. J is TRBJ2-3 and V is TRBV6-6; the D gene is possibly TRBD2 (5 bases). V lost 7 bases and J lost 1, with 12 bases in between. Germline V gene sequence: CDR1 MNHNY, CDR2 SVGAGI (reference sequence). This CDR3 has 14 amino acids. The CDR3 here is CASTERGGTDTQYF. CDR3 DNA sequence: TGTGCCAGCACCGAACGGGGTGGCACAGATACGCAGTATTTT.